The clone carrying this T cell receptor (beta chain) has ten or more counts. The data derive from a study of metastatic and nonmetastatic thyroid tumors. TCRdb reprocessed the PCR reads using MiXCR. The sample carries roughly 90,000 clones, about 16% recorded once. CDR1 is MDHEN, CDR2 SYDVKM, per germline. The V and J ends lost 6 bases and 11 bases, in that order; junction bases with no gene match: 13. The CDR3 is made up of 15 amino acids. Not a single patient had been given any form of treatment at any point before undergoing thyroid surgery. This chain links TRBV28 with TRBJ1-6, with 7 bases fitting TRBD1. The receptor was isolated from a female donor with papillary thyroid cancer or a benign thyroid nodule (not recorded which). Some clones in this sample may be carry-over from other donors' samples. The sequencing input was blood. CDR3 DNA sequence: TGTGCCAGCAGCCTAGGTGACAGGGCCCTGGCACCCCTCCACTTT. Residues: CASSLGDRALAPLHF.